This T cell receptor beta chain is from a study of blood T cells in healthy people across ages. This clonotype was counted between two and nine times. A second PCR of 7 to 11 cycles used a sample-barcoded 5' primer and a J-beta primer mix. The study obtained at least 2.5 million CDR3-containing paired-end reads from every sample. TCRdb called the 5' RACE reads again in MiXCR, with one record for every CDR3 protein. The table lists some 790,000 distinct CDR3 sequences, under 30% of them singletons. The donors, all healthy, were Caucasians living in Russia, aged 6 to 90. Per-sample yields of isolated PBMCs were at least 6 million. The authors extracted at least 6 micrograms of total RNA per sample. This TCR derives from a woman of 80 years or more in good health. Specimen: blood.

The DNA for the CDR3 is TGCAGTGCTAGACGGGGGGCTCTTGAGACCCAGTACTTC. This sequence encodes CSARRGALETQYF. The V and J genes are TRBV20-1 and TRBJ2-5; TRBD2 is a possible D gene (7 bases). CDR3 length: 13 amino acids. V lost 2 bases and J 5 bases, leaving 12 bases between the germline ends. Germline V gene lookup returns CDR1 DFQATT and CDR2 SNEGSKA (reference sequence).